This TCR beta chain was profiled in a study of blood T cell repertoires in COVID-19. The overall study: T cells, B-cell-depleted T cells, or PBMCs provided the cDNA or gDNA that served as material.

Trimming shortened V by 3 bases and J by 8 bases, and 11 bases separated the two germline ends. Per germline, CDR1 SGHRS and CDR2 YFSETQ. This CDR3 spans 12 amino acids. In this sample, this clone turned up a few times. Sequencing used immunoSEQ multiplex PCR; TCRdb keeps in-frame clones, though not all of them. The data show 150,000 to 180,000 clones, with 70% to 85% seen just once and 0.6% to 0.65% held by the top ten. J is TRBJ1-2 and V is TRBV5-1; D is uncertain. The TCR comes from a man aged 55 to 70 with COVID-19, enrolled during active disease. Sequenced material: peripheral blood. CDR3 DNA: TGCGCCAGCAGCTCAGACATAGGAGGCTACACCTTC. Amino acids: CASSSDIGGYTF.